This is a list of T cell receptor beta chains from one sample in a study of T cells in localized non-small cell lung cancer. Clones were sequenced by immunoSEQ multiplex PCR, and TCRdb holds only the in-frame ones, with some missing. This sample has under 1,400 clones, with around 21% found just once. The sample was normal lung tissue next to the tumor, taken before any cancer treatment. The receptors come from a male donor at least 60 years old with stage III lung adenocarcinoma. Both conserved end residues are part of each CDR3. The D gene is left open where the match is weak. Clone size, where shown, is once, few, many, or a class for clones that have expanded.

>TRBJ1-1|TRBV28|NA|NA
CASSFRGSGNTEAFF
TGTGCCAGCAGTTTCCGGGGGTCAGGAAACACTGAAGCTTTCTTT
>TRBJ2-7|TRBV9|NA|NA
CASSVEPGVAEQYF
TGTGCCAGCAGCGTAGAACCAGGGGTGGCCGAGCAGTACTTC
>TRBJ1-1|TRBV11-3|few|TRBD1
CASSAYRGNTEAFF
TGTGCCAGCAGCGCATACAGGGGAAACACTGAAGCTTTCTTT
>TRBJ1-6|TRBV11-3|large|TRBD1
CASSSHDRGGQNSPLHF
TGTGCCAGCAGCTCCCATGACAGGGGGGGCCAAAATTCACCCCTCCACTTT
>TRBJ2-1|TRBV15|few|NA
CATSGNRAGKSYNEQFF
TGTGCCACCAGCGGTAACAGGGCGGGGAAATCCTACAATGAGCAGTTCTTC
>TRBJ2-4|TRBV7-1|NA|TRBD1
CASSLGTLGDRYF
TGTGCCAGCAGCTTAGGGACCTTGGGGGACAGGTACTTC
>TRBJ2-6|TRBV9|NA|TRBD2
CASSVDLLAGSGANVLTF
TGTGCCAGCAGCGTAGATCTCCTAGCGGGGTCTGGGGCCAACGTCCTGACTTTC
>TRBJ2-1|TRBV9|NA|NA
CASSVGVGGSYNEQFF
TGTGCCAGCAGCGTAGGTGTAGGAGGCTCCTACAATGAGCAGTTCTTC
>TRBJ2-7|TRBV11-3|NA|TRBD2
CASSLAQGLAGEQYF
TGTGCCAGCAGCTTGGCCCAGGGACTAGCGGGAGAGCAGTACTTC
>TRBJ2-7|TRBV6-8|few|NA
CASKGQPGEQYF
TGTGCCAGCAAAGGACAGCCGGGTGAGCAGTACTTC
>TRBJ1-2|TRBV6-8|few|NA
CASTQSGWGYTF
TGTGCCAGCACTCAATCAGGGTGGGGCTACACCTTC
>TRBJ2-1|TRBV30|few|TRBD1
CSMDRGSYNEQFF
TGTTCAATGGACAGGGGCTCCTACAATGAGCAGTTCTTC
>TRBJ1-5|TRBV19|NA|NA
CASSGSRGLNQPQHF
TGTGCCAGTAGTGGCTCGCGAGGGCTCAATCAGCCCCAGCATTTT
>TRBJ2-1|TRBV10-2|NA|TRBD1
CATEPGTDFNNEQFF
TGCGCCACCGAGCCCGGGACAGACTTCAACAATGAGCAGTTCTTC
>TRBJ1-2|TRBV19|NA|NA
CASRGSGGRGYGYTF
TGTGCCAGTAGAGGTTCTGGGGGGCGCGGGTATGGCTACACCTTC
>TRBJ1-2|TRBV11-3|NA|NA
CASSRSGTDYGYTF
TGTGCCAGCAGCCGGTCCGGGACTGACTATGGCTACACCTTC
>TRBJ1-5|TRBV18|NA|NA
CASSPAEGSNQPQHF
TGTGCCAGCTCACCCGCTGAGGGATCCAATCAGCCCCAGCATTTT
>TRBJ2-2|TRBV25-1|few|TRBD1
CASSLGTGHTGELFF
TGTGCCAGCAGCCTTGGGACAGGGCACACCGGGGAGCTGTTTTTT
>TRBJ1-3|TRBV11-3|few|NA
CASSQPRTADGPGNTIYF
TGTGCCAGCAGCCAGCCCAGGACGGCCGACGGGCCTGGAAACACCATATATTTT
>TRBJ2-3|TRBV6-4|few|TRBD2
CASSEARILAGVTDTQYF
TGTGCCAGCAGTGAAGCAAGGATACTAGCGGGGGTCACAGATACGCAGTATTTT
>TRBJ1-5|TRBV6-8|few|NA
CASTYSADSNQPQHF
TGTGCCAGCACCTACAGCGCCGATAGCAATCAGCCCCAGCATTTT
>TRBJ2-3|TRBV11-3|few|NA
CASRVAGLPDTQYF
TGTGCCAGCCGGGTAGCAGGACTGCCAGATACGCAGTATTTT
>TRBJ1-4|TRBV6-8|NA|NA
CASSLRVTNEKLFF
TGTGCCAGCAGTTTGAGAGTCACTAATGAAAAACTGTTTTTT
>TRBJ2-7|TRBV29-1|NA|NA
CSVEGGTFYEQYF
TGCAGCGTTGAAGGGGGGACGTTCTACGAGCAGTACTTC
>TRBJ2-1|TRBV25-1|NA|NA
CASSEYREWSNEQFF
TGTGCCAGCAGTGAATACAGGGAATGGAGCAATGAGCAGTTCTTC
>TRBJ2-7|TRBV7-7|medium-sized|NA
CASSLKQGSYEQYF
TGTGCCAGCAGCTTGAAACAGGGCAGCTACGAGCAGTACTTC
>TRBJ2-3|TRBV9|NA|NA
CASSVGYPLPTDTQYF
TGTGCCAGCAGCGTAGGCTATCCGTTACCCACAGATACGCAGTATTTT
>TRBJ2-5|TRBV18|large|TRBD1
CASSPREGGMETQYF
TGTGCCAGCTCACCACGAGAAGGGGGCATGGAGACCCAGTACTTC
>TRBJ1-2|TRBV19|NA|TRBD1
CASSPGTGAGYTF
TGTGCCAGTAGTCCCGGGACAGGGGCTGGCTACACCTTC
>TRBJ2-1|TRBV6-8|NA|NA
CASSDRGGGISYNEQFF
TGTGCCAGCAGTGACCGCGGCGGAGGCATCTCCTACAATGAGCAGTTCTTC
>TRBJ2-1|TRBV9|NA|NA
CASSVEEYNEQFF
TGTGCCAGCAGCGTAGAAGAGTACAATGAGCAGTTCTTC